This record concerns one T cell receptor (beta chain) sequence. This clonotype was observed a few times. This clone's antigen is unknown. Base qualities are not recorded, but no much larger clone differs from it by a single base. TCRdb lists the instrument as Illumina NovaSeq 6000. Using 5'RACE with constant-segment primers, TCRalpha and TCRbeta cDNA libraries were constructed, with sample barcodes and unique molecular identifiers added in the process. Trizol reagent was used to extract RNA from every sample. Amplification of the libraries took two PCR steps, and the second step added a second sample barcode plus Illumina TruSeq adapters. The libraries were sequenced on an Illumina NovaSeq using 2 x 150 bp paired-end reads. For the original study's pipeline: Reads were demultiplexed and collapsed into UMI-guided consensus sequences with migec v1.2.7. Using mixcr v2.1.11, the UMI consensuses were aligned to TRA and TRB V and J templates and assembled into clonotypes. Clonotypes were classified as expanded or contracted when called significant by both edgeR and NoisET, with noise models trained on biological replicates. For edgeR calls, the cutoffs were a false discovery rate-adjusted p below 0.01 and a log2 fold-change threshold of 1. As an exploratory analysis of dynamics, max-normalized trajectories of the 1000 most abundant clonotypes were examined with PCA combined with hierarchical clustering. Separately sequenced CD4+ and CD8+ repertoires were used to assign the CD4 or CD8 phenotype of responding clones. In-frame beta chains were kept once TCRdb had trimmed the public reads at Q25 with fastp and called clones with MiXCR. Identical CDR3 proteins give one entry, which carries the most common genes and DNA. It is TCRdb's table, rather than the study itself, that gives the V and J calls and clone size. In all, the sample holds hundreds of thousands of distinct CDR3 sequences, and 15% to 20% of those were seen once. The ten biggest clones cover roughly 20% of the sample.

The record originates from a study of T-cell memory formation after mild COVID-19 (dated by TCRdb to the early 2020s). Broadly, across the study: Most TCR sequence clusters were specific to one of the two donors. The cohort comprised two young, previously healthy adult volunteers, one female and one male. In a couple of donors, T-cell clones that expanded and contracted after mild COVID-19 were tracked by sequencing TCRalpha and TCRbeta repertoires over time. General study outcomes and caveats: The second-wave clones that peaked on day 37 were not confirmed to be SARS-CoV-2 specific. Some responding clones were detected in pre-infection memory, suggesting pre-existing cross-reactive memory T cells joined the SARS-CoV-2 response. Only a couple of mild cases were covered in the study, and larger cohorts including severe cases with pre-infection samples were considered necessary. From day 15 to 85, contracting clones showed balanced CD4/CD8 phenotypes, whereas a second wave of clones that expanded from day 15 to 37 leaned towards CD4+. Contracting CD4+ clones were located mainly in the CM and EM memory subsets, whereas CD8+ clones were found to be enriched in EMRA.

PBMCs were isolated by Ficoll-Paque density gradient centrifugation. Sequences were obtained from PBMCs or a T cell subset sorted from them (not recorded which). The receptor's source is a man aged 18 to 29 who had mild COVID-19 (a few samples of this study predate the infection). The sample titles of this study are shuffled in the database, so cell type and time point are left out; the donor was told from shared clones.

The sequence in DNA is TGCAGTGCTAGTCCAGGGAGGCAGCCCCAGCATTTT. It specifies CSASPGRQPQHF. This chain is built from TRBV20-1 and TRBJ1-5; a weak D assignment points to TRBD1 (5 bases agree). The germline V gene (reference sequence) provides CDR1 DFQATT and CDR2 SNEGSKA. The cysteine opens and the phenylalanine closes a CDR3 of 12 amino acids. Only CDR3 DNA remains: 36 bases, in frame from the first base. The trim is 3 bases for V and 7 bases for J, with a gap of 10 bases between the germline ends.